A single sample gave rise to the 22 T cell receptor beta chains below, sequenced in a study of T cell repertoires in cytomegalovirus infection. Their antigen targets remain unknown. TCRdb re-derived calls from the reads in MiXCR, one entry per CDR3 protein. The sample includes 750,000 to 950,000 distinct CDR3 sequences, almost 30% seen only once; the top ten take about 12%. This material consisted of cultured CD8+ T cells from PBMCs, taken from culture after CMV antigen stimulation. The receptors derive from a human donor in good health (CMV status not recorded). Some clones in this sample may be carry-over from other donors' samples.

This chain joins TRBV7-9 and TRBJ2-4; 11 nucleotides align to TRBD1. The CDR3 has 14 residues. CDR1 SEHNR and CDR2 FQNEAQ come from the germline V gene (reference sequence). V was pared by 5 bases and J by 5 bases, with 2 bases of the junction left unmatched. The DNA of the CDR3 is TGTGCCAGCAGCGCGGGACAGGGGGAAAACATTCAGTACTTC. It codes for CASSAGQGENIQYF.

This clonotype was counted between two and nine times. The rearrangement joins TRBV2 to TRBJ1-2; D unclear. Germline CDR1 and CDR2: SNHLY and FYNNEI. Trimming stripped 7 bases from V and 8 bases from J, with 8 bases between. CDR3 length: 10 residues. The CDR3 region has the DNA TGTGCCAGCAAAGAGGTCGGCTACACCTTC. Its translation is CASKEVGYTF.

In its sample, this clonotype was seen a few times. The V call is TRBV4-3, the J call TRBJ2-3; TRBD2 matches at 11 bases. From germline, CDR1 is LGHNA and CDR2 YSLEER. Trimming cost V 2 bases and J 4 bases; bases outside gene matches: 5. This CDR3 is built from 16 residues. The CDR3, as DNA: TGCGCCAGCAGCCAACCCACTAGCGGGGGTTCAGATACGCAGTATTTT. Its translation: CASSQPTSGGSDTQYF.

This clonotype was detected a few times. The chain carries TRBV7-2 and TRBJ2-3; TRBD1 aligns across 7 bases. The CDR3 has 15 amino acids. V dropped 5 bases and J dropped 2; count of bases not matched to a gene: 7. Per the germline V gene, CDR1 is SGHTA and CDR2 is FQGNSA. The CDR3 DNA follows: TGTGCCAGCAGCGTATGGGACAGCTACACAGATACGCAGTATTTT. Translating gives CASSVWDSYTDTQYF. The variable domain in full, with the rest retrieved from reference TRBV7-2 and TRBJ2-3, is GAGVSQSPSNKVTEKGKDVELRCDPISGHTALYWYRQSLGQGLEFLIYFQGNSAPDKSGLPSDRFSAERTGGSVSTLTIQRTQQEDSAVYLCASSVWDSYTDTQYFGPGTRLTVL.

This sequence joins TRBV20-1 and TRBJ1-5; D is unresolved. The CDR3 length is 18 residues. The germline V and J ends were trimmed by 6 bases and 4 bases, with 28 bases remaining between them. Germline values: CDR1 DFQATT, CDR2 SNEGSKA (reference sequence). CDR3 DNA sequence: TGCAGTGCCAGCCCCCATGGGGTCCTTCGAGGGAGTAATCAGCCCCAGCATTTT. Translating gives CSASPHGVLRGSNQPQHF.

The genes are TRBV7-3 and TRBJ2-3; 8 bases map to TRBD1. Germline CDR1 and CDR2: SGHTA and FQGTGA. The length of the CDR3 is 19 residues. Unmatched junction bases numbered 26, after V lost 5 bases and J lost 10 bases. The CDR3 nucleotides read TGTGCCAGCAGCCGTACTCAGACAGGGGACCCTATAGGGGGAGGTGCGCAGTATTTT. Its protein product is CASSRTQTGDPIGGGAQYF.

This clonotype was counted a few times. V gene TRBV10-3 combines with J gene TRBJ2-7; 9 bases fit TRBD1. V dropped 3 bases and J dropped 4; count of bases not matched to a gene: 4. Germline V gives CDR1 ENHRY, CDR2 SYGVKD. CDR3 size: 14 residues. Written as DNA, the CDR3 is TGTGCCATCAGTGAAGGACAGGGGCCATACGAGCAGTACTTC. This encodes CAISEGQGPYEQYF.

CDR3 DNA sequence: TGTGCCAGTGGGACGACAGGCCCTGATGGCTACACCTTC. Translation gives CASGTTGPDGYTF. The rearrangement links TRBV19 to TRBJ1-2; TRBD1 might be the D (6 bases). The V end lost 8 bases, the J end lost 6 bases, and 16 bases lay between the germline ends. CDR3 length: 13 residues. Germline CDR1 is LNHDA and CDR2 is SQIVND (reference sequence).

This clonotype was counted only a few times. The rearrangement uses TRBV25-1 and TRBJ1-1, with TRBD1 identical over 8 bases. The CDR3 extends over 17 amino acids. Looked up from germline, CDR1 is MGHDK and CDR2 is SYGVNS. Trimming removed 0 bases from V and 1 base from J; junction bases left unmatched: 7. The CDR3 bases are TGTGCCAGCAGTGAATACCACCCCGGGACAGGGAACACTGAAGCTTTCTTT. As protein: CASSEYHPGTGNTEAFF.

The table lists this clonotype with a few counts. Germline and junction disagree at one end, which may indicate a read error. The V and J genes are TRBV9 and TRBJ1-1; D gene unclear. CDR3 length equals 15 residues. Germline V lookup: CDR1 SGDLS, CDR2 YYNGEE. The CDR3 region is CASSYGQTLNIEAFF. The DNA of the CDR3 is TGTGCCAGCAGCTACGGGCAGACCCTGAACATTGAAGCTTTCTTT. Drawing the rest from reference TRBV9 and TRBJ1-1, the complete variable domain is DSGVTQTPKHLITATGQRVTLRCSPRSGDLSVYWYQQSLDQGLQFLIQYYNGEERAKGNILERFSAQQFPDLHSELNLSSLELGDSALYFCASSYGQTLNIEAFFGQGTRLTVV.

This clonotype was counted many times. V is TRBV7-9 and J is TRBJ2-5; D possibly uses TRBD1 or TRBD2 (5 bases each). This CDR3 has 15 residues. With 4 bases removed from V and 5 bases from J, the gap between germline ends came to 17 bases. The germline CDR1 and CDR2 sequences are SEHNR and FQNEAQ (reference sequence). CDR3 nucleotide sequence: TGTGCCAGCAGCTACCCTGATGGGACCTCGGAGACCCAGTACTTC. Translating it yields CASSYPDGTSETQYF.

The gene calls are TRBV2 and TRBJ2-1; D is perhaps TRBD1 or TRBD2 (5 bases each). The germline CDR1 and CDR2 sequences are SNHLY and FYNNEI. This CDR3 has 13 residues. V was shortened by 9 bases and J by 3 bases, with 12 bases between the two germline ends. The CDR3 DNA reads as TGTGCCAGATATGGGGGTGGCTACAATGAGCAGTTCTTC. Translated, it gives CARYGGGYNEQFF.

A few counts support this clonotype. The CDR3 nucleotides are TGTGCCAGCAGAGCGGACAGGGGCTTTAGCACAGATACGCAGTATTTT. Its protein is CASRADRGFSTDTQYF. The chain joins TRBV28 to TRBJ2-3; TRBD1 aligns across 9 bases. The CDR3 extends over 16 amino acids. V was pared by 6 bases and J by 0 bases, with 7 bases of the junction left unmatched. The germline CDR1 and CDR2 sequences are MDHEN and SYDVKM.

The chain combines TRBV28 with TRBJ2-1, with D possibly matching TRBD2 (6 bases). This CDR3 has 16 residues. V was shortened by 3 bases and J by 7 bases, with 19 bases between the two germline ends. Germline V gene data show CDR1 as MDHEN and CDR2 as SYDVKM. In DNA, the CDR3 is TGTGCCAGCAGTTTGAATGGAGGGGCCCCTGTGAATGAGCAGTTCTTC. Translation gives CASSLNGGAPVNEQFF. The full variable domain, rest sourced from reference TRBV28 and TRBJ2-1, is DVKVTQSSRYLVKRTGEKVFLECVQDMDHENMFWYRQDPGLGLRLIYFSYDVKMKEKGDIPEGYSVSREKKERFSLILESASTNQTSMYLCASSLNGGAPVNEQFFGPGTRLTVL.

This clonotype was observed many times. J is TRBJ2-7 and V is TRBV7-9, with D perhaps matching TRBD1 (6 bases). Germline V gene data show CDR1 as SEHNR and CDR2 as FQNEAQ (reference sequence). This CDR3 contains 14 residues. Trimming took off 5 bases at V and 2 bases at J, with 13 bases between the two ends. In DNA form, the CDR3 reads TGTGCCAGCAGCCCGCCACAGGGAACCTACGAGCAGTACTTC. It encodes CASSPPQGTYEQYF.

The genes are TRBV27 and TRBJ2-1; D is perhaps TRBD1 (5 bases). The V and J ends lost 7 bases and 8 bases respectively, with 15 bases between them. The germline V gene encodes CDR1 MNHEY and CDR2 SMNVEV (reference sequence). The CDR3 is made up of 13 amino acids. The CDR3 region has the DNA TGTGCCAGCACCATGGGGCCGTGGTATGAGCAGTTCTTC. Translated, it gives CASTMGPWYEQFF.

The chain employs TRBV4-1 and TRBJ1-4; 8 nucleotides agree with TRBD1. Per the germline V gene, CDR1 is MGHRA and CDR2 is YSYEKL. The V segment lost 4 bases and the J segment 7 bases; nucleotides outside the gene matches: 14. This CDR3 is 17 amino acids long. The CDR3 DNA sequence: TGCGCCAGCAGCCCCCAGGGGAGGGCAGGGGGCAGTGAAAAACTGTTTTTT. It yields the protein CASSPQGRAGGSEKLFF.

The chain joins TRBV7-2 to TRBJ1-3; tentatively, D is TRBD1 (6 bases). This CDR3 has 15 amino acids. With 5 bases removed from V and 3 bases from J, the gap between germline ends came to 14 bases. The V gene's germline CDR1 is SGHTA and CDR2 FQGNSA. CDR3 sequence: CASSVEQGYGNTIYF. The CDR3 bases are TGTGCCAGCAGCGTAGAACAGGGTTATGGAAACACCATATATTTT.

The chain links TRBV5-8 to TRBJ1-4; TRBD1 is a possible D gene (5 bases). The CDR3 is 13 amino acids. Germline CDR1 SGHTS, CDR2 YDEGEE. V lost 0 bases and J 7 bases, leaving 7 bases between the germline ends. CDR3 amino acids: CASSLVGTEKLFF. The CDR3 coding sequence is TGTGCCAGCAGCTTGGTTGGGACTGAAAAACTGTTTTTT.

This clonotype came up many times. V and J are TRBV6-2 or TRBV6-3 and TRBJ1-5; tentatively, D is TRBD1 (5 bases). This CDR3 region has 17 residues. The germline gives CDR1 MNHEY, CDR2 SVGEGT. V lost 0 bases and J lost 3, with 15 bases in between. CDR3 sequence (DNA): TGTGCCAGCAGTTACTCGGGGGGATCTGTTTCCAATCAGCCCCAGCATTTT. Protein product: CASSYSGGSVSNQPQHF.

The V call is TRBV27, the J call TRBJ1-5; 8 bases map to TRBD1. The CDR3 is made up of 15 amino acids. The J segment lost 7 bases and the V segment lost 0 bases, leaving 5 bases of the junction unmatched. Germline CDR1 reads MNHEY; CDR2 reads SMNVEV (reference sequence). CDR3 protein: CASSLSMAGGQPQHF. The CDR3 nucleotides read TGTGCCAGCAGTTTATCGATGGCAGGGGGCCAGCCCCAGCATTTT.

This clonotype was seen many times. The V and J genes are TRBV5-1 and TRBJ1-1; maybe TRBD1 (5 bases). Germline CDR1 is SGHRS and CDR2 is YFSETQ. CDR3 size: 15 residues. The ends were cut back, 6 bases at V and 0 bases at J, with 15 bases in the middle. CDR3 DNA: TGCGCCAGCACAAACGTAAAGGGGATGAACACTGAAGCTTTCTTT. Its protein product is CASTNVKGMNTEAFF.